The clone carrying this T cell receptor (beta chain) has more than one count but fewer than ten. No antigen is known for it. The data originate from a study of post-analysis software for immune sequencing data. Findings of the study overall: In patients, TRBV5-6, TRBV5-1 and TRBV20-1 belonged to five TRBV segments found more frequently than in controls.

Included in the TCR beta cDNA libraries were unique molecular identifiers. TCRdb re-called the PCR reads through MiXCR, storing one row per CDR3 protein. In the table there are roughly 620,000 distinct CDR3 sequences, roughly two fifths of which are singletons. CDR1 is SGHRS, CDR2 YFSETQ, per germline. The CDR3 contains 14 residues. Trimming took off 5 bases at V and 4 bases at J, with 14 bases between the two ends. The sequence derives from a girl under 18 with multiple sclerosis. Sequenced material: blood. The chain has TRBV5-1 and TRBJ2-3, with D possibly being TRBD1 or TRBD2 (5 bases each). The CDR3 region is CASSPGTASDTQYF. Written as DNA, the CDR3 is TGCGCCAGCAGTCCTGGGACCGCCTCAGATACGCAGTATTTT. The variable domain in full, with the rest retrieved from reference TRBV5-1 and TRBJ2-3, is KAGVTQTPRYLIKTRGQQVTLSCSPISGHRSVSWYQQTPGQGLQFLFEYFSETQRNKGNFPGRFSGRQFSNSRSEMNVSTLELGDSALYLCASSPGTASDTQYFGPGTRLTVL.